This T cell receptor (beta chain) was sequenced during a study of blood T cell repertoires in COVID-19. Study-level background: COVID-19 samples, acute and convalescent, were from the United States, Italy and Spain. The cDNA or gDNA used as material had been derived from T cells, B-cell-depleted T cells, or PBMCs.

Under the authors' procedure: It was from reference gene primer amplification that nucleated cell counts were estimated. The table came from immunoSEQ multiplex PCR; TCRdb's copy has only in-frame clones and leaves some out. V and J calls and clone size are those listed in that table; D and trimming were worked out from the DNA. The repertoire includes under 150,000 clones, approximately 82% of them detected once, and approximately 5.8% sits in the top ten. The V end was cut by 5 bases, the J end by 4 bases, with 3 bases between. Germline-derived CDR1 and CDR2 are SNHLY and FYNNEI. This CDR3 is built from 11 residues. A few counts support this clone.

Material: peripheral blood. The genes are TRBV2 and TRBJ2-1; unclear D gene. This clonotype was sampled from a man older than 75 with active or convalescent COVID-19. CDR3 nucleotides: TGTGCCAGCAGTCCTTACAATGAGCAGTTCTTC. This sequence encodes CASSPYNEQFF. Supplemented by reference TRBV2 and TRBJ2-1, the full variable domain reads EPEVTQTPSHQVTQMGQEVILRCVPISNHLYFYWYRQILGQKVEFLVSFYNNEISEKSEIFDDQFSVERPDGSNFTLKIRSTKLEDSAMYFCASSPYNEQFFGPGTRLTVL.